This TCR beta chain comes out of a study of radiotherapy plus CTLA-4 blockade in lung cancer. Study-wide findings and caveats: After treatment with radiotherapy plus ipilimumab, TCR clones that came from the tumor expanded in blood.

With regard to this clone: Its antigen is not identified.

The study treated chemo-refractory metastatic non-small-cell lung cancer patients with focal radiation plus ipilimumab CTLA-4 blockade. The CDR3 is 12 amino acids. Germline CDR1 is MNHNY and CDR2 is SVGAGI (reference sequence). Trimming pared 2 bases from V and 2 bases from J, leaving 3 bases between. The assay was immunoSEQ multiplex PCR, and TCRdb's table has in-frame clones only and misses some. The sample holds 81,000 or so clones, around 87% seen once. The TCR originated in a human donor with non-small cell lung cancer who had stable disease on radiotherapy plus ipilimumab. The specimen was peripheral blood, collected from a patient treated with radiotherapy plus ipilimumab. This chain connects TRBV6-6 to TRBJ1-1; no clear D. CDR3 loop: CASSYPNTEAFF. CDR3 DNA sequence: TGTGCCAGCAGTTACCCCAACACTGAAGCTTTCTTT.